What follows describes a single T cell receptor (beta chain). This clonotype was recorded at least ten times. It has no known antigen specificity. No much larger clonotype is one base removed from it; base qualities were not supplied. The entry originates in a study of neurological immune-mediated disorders (dated by TCRdb to the late 2010s). For the wider study: The study compared peripheral blood TCR-beta repertoires of HTLV-I-associated myelopathy (HAM/TSP) patients, multiple sclerosis patients and healthy controls using UMI-based sequencing. Longitudinal samples, technical triplicates and paired sorted CD4+ and CD8+ T-cell subsets, alongside PBMC samples, were included among the approximately 98 TCR-beta libraries. The cohort included 60 to 70 subjects: some 14 with HAM/TSP, around 34 with multiple sclerosis, and around 20 healthy controls. Study-wide findings and limitations: No identical CDR3 amino acid sequences were shared among expanded clones across subjects, suggesting private TCR-beta repertoires in all groups. TCR clonal expansion was highest in HAM/TSP patients and lowest in MS patients, with MS patients falling below even healthy controls.

The healthy controls were volunteers from blood banks in Maryland, USA. Unsorted PBMC libraries were generated from 2 million PBMCs stored in RNAlater at -80 °C until RNA extraction. PBMCs were separated from peripheral blood using Ficoll-Hypaque density gradient centrifugation and then cryopreserved in liquid nitrogen. cDNA was synthesized by template-switch 5'RACE using a primer with a 10-nucleotide random unique molecular identifier that tagged each TCR transcript. Each sequencing run produced over 180 million TCR-beta sequences covering 15-18 subjects. Total RNA was extracted with the RNeasy kit. The KAPA Real-time Library Amplification kit was used to amplify TCR-beta VDJ regions with primers for the TCR constant region and the 5'RACE anchor. A first PCR added sample indexes and Illumina adaptors, and a second PCR then raised library yield. After Ampure bead purification, the TCR product of roughly 650 bp was size-selected on a 2% E-gel SizeSelection system. Before pooling, libraries had their quality checked on a Bioanalyzer, their concentration measured with Qubit, and their quantity determined with the Kapa Library Quantification kit. Libraries were sequenced paired-end 2 x 150 bp on an Illumina HiSeq 2500. To increase sequence diversity, about 23-32% phiX was spiked into each library pool. The paper's data handling went like this. Quality-filtered reads were processed with the UMI-based MiGEC pipeline, and over 85% of raw TCR sequences were removed by the MiGEC pipeline during error correction. VDJ genes were aligned to IMGT germline references, and each clonotype was defined by a unique CDR3 amino acid sequence together with V-J genes. Clonal expansion, Shannon diversity, and CDR3 relatedness (CalcPairwiseDistances, ClusterSamples) were evaluated with VDJtools, and phylogenetic trees were built with CLCbio workbench. Using coefficient-of-variation modelling across technical triplicates, the study counted a clone as expanded if it had at least 8 unique UMIs. Through fastp at Q25 and MiXCR, TCRdb rebuilt clones from the public reads, retaining in-frame beta chains. Here each entry gathers all rows of one CDR3 protein and keeps the most common genes and DNA. The V and J calls follow TCRdb's processing rather than the paper's. The sample data list about 76,000 distinct CDR3 sequences, and 17% of these were observed just once. The biggest ten clones account for 15% of the sample.

Sequences were obtained from PBMCs. The TCR comes from a woman aged 35 to 49 in good health.

The nucleotide sequence is given as TGCGCCAGCAGCTTGGGGGGCCCTGGAAACACCATATATTTT. This is translated as CASSLGGPGNTIYF. This chain joins TRBV5-1 to TRBJ1-3, with TRBD1 as a weak D call on 5 bases. Trimming at the junction amounts to 0 bases on V and 2 bases on J, and the germline ends lie 6 bases apart. Based on the germline V gene, the CDR1 and CDR2 sequences are SGHRS and YFSETQ. The CDR3 has 14 amino acids, counting the end cysteine and phenylalanine. The kept DNA is CDR3 alone, 42 bases in frame from the first base. The CDR3, completed at both ends by the reference TRBV5-1 and TRBJ1-3 genes, gives the full variable domain KAGVTQTPRYLIKTRGQQVTLSCSPISGHRSVSWYQQTPGQGLQFLFEYFSETQRNKGNFPGRFSGRQFSNSRSEMNVSTLELGDSALYLCASSLGGPGNTIYFGEGSWLTVV.